This section outlines one T cell receptor beta chain sequence together with its context. The antigen remains undetermined. The read stops 3 residues short of the end of the CDR3; the missing end is completed from the germline J gene. This entry is derived from a study of T cells in women clearing cervical HPV infection. The wider study: Women with histologically confirmed HPV16-related CIN3 or worse, 2 with invasive cancer, served as cases. Control women cleared a single incident HPV16 infection within 12 months. Case blood was drawn when the lesion was first found; control blood after infection became undetectable.

CDR1 is DFQATT and CDR2 is SNEGSKA in the germline V gene (reference sequence). V dropped 3 bases and J dropped 5 bases, with 17 bases sitting between them. This CDR3 is 15 amino acids long. The assay was immunoSEQ multiplex PCR, and TCRdb's table has in-frame clones only and misses some. This sample's table has tens of thousands of clones. Study results and limitations: Controls had more TRBV6-7 (approximately 0.16%) than cases (roughly 0.11%).

The sequence was obtained from a woman aged 18 to 75 with a cervical HPV16 infection that either progressed to CIN3+ or cleared (not recorded which). Sequencing used blood buffy coat. J is TRBJ2-1 and V is TRBV20-1; possible D gene TRBD2, 5 bases. CDR3 DNA (partial): TGCAGTGCTAGTTCTTCGTACCCGAGGGACAATGAG. Translation gives CSASSSYPRDNE. In full, the CDR3 is CSASSSYPRDNEQFF.